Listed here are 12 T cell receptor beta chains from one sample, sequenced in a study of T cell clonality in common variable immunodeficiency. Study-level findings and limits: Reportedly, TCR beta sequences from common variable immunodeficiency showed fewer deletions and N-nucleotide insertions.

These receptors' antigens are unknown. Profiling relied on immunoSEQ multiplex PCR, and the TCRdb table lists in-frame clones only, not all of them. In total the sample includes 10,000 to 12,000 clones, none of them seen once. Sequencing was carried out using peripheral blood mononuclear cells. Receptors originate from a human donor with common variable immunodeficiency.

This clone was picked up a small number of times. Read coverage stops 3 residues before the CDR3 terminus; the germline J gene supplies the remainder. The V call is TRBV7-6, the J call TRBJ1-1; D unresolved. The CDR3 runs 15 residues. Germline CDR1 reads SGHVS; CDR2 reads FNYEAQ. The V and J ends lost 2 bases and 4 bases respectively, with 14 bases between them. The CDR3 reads CASSLLDLRGTEAFF. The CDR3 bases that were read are TGTGCCAGCAGCTTATTGGACCTACGGGGCACTGAA.

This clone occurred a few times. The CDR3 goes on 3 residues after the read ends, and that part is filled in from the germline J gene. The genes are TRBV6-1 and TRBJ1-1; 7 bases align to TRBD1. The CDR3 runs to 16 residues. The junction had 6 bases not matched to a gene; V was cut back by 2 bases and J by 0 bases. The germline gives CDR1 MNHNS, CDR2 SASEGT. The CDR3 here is CASSEYWDSMNTEAFF. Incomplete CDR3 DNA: TGTGCCAGCAGTGAATATTGGGACAGCATGAACACTGAA.

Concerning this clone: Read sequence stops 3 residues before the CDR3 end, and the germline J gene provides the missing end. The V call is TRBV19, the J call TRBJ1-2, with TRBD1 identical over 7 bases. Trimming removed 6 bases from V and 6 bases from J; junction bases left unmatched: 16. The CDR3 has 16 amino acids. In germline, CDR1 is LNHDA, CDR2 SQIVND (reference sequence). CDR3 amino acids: CASSDIRDSQFDGYTF. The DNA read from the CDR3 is TGTGCCAGTAGCGATATCCGGGACAGCCAATTCGATGGC.

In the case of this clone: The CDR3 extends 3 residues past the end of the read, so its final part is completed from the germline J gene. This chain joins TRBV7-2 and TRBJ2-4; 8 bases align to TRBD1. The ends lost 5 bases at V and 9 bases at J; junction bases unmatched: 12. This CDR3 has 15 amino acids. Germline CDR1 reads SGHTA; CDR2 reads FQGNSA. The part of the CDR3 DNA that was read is TGTGCCAGCAGCCCCTTCCCCAGGGGGCCGCCCATT. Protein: CASSPFPRGPPI. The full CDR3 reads CASSPFPRGPPIQYF.

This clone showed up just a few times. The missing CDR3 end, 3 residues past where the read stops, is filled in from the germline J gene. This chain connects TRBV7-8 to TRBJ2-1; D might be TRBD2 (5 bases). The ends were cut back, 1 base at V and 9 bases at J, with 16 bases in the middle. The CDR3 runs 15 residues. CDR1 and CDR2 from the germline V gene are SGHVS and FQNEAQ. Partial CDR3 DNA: TGTGCCAGCAGCTTAGTCCTTGTAGCGATTGGTGAG. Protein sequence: CASSLVLVAIGE. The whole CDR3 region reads CASSLVLVAIGEQFF.

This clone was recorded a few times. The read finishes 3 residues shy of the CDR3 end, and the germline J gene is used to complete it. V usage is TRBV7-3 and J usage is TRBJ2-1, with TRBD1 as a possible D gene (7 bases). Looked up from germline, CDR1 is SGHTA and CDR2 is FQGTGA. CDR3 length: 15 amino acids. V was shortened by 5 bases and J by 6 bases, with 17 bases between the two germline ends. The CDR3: CASSPQGRGVNEQFF. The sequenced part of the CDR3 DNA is TGTGCCAGCAGCCCCCAGGGCAGGGGGGTCAATGAG.

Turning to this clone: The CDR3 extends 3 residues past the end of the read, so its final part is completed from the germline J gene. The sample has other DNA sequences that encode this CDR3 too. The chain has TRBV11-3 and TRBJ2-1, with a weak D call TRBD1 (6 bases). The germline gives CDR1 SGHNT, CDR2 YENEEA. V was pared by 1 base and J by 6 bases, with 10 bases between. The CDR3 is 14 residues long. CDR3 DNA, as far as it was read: TGTGCCAGCAGCTTAGGAGCAGGGGTCAATGAG. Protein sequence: CASSLGAGVNE. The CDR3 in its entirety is CASSLGAGVNEQFF.

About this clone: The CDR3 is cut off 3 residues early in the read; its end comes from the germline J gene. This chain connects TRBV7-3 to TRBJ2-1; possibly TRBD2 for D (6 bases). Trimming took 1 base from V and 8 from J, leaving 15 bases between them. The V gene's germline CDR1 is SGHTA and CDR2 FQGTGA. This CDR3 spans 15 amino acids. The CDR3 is CASSLITGVGHEQFF. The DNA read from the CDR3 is TGTGCCAGCAGCTTAATTACGGGAGTGGGGCATGAG.

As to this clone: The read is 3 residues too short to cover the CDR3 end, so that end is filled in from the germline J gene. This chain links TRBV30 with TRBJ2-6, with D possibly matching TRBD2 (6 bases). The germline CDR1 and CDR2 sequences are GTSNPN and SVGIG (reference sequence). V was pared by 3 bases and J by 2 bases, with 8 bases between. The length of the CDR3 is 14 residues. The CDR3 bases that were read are TGTGCCTGGAGATCGGGGGCTGGGGCCAACGTC. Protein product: CAWRSGAGANV. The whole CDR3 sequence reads CAWRSGAGANVLTF.

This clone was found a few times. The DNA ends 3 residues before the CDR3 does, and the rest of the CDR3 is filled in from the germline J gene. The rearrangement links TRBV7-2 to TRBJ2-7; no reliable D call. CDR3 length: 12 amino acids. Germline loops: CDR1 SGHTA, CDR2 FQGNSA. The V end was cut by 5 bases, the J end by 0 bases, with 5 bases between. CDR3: CASSPYSYEQYF. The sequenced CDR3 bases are TGTGCCAGCAGCCCCTACTCCTACGAG.

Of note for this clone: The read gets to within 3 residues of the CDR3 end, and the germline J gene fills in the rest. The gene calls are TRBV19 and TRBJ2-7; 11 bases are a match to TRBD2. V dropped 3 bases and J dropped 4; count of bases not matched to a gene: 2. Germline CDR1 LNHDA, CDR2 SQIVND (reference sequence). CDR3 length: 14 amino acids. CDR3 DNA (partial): TGTGCCAGTAGTATTCTAGCGGGAGGTTACGAG. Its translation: CASSILAGGYE. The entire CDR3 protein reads CASSILAGGYEQYF.

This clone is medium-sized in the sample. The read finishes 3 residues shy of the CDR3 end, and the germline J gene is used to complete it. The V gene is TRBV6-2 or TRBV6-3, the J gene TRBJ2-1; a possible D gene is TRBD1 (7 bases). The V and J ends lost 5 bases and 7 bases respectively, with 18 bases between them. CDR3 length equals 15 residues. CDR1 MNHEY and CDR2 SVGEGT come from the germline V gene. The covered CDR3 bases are TGTGCCAGCAGTATCATGCCGGAGGGGGCAAATGAG. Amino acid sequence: CASSIMPEGANE. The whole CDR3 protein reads CASSIMPEGANEQFF.